This T cell receptor (beta chain) was profiled in a study of blood T cell repertoires in COVID-19. Whole-study context: The analysed material was cDNA or gDNA that came from T cells, B-cell-depleted T cells, or PBMCs.

In germline, CDR1 is KGHDR, CDR2 SFDVKD. J was trimmed by 2 bases and V by 3 bases; bases with no gene match: 5. The length of the CDR3 is 15 residues. Clones were sequenced by immunoSEQ multiplex PCR, and TCRdb holds only the in-frame ones, with some missing. The sample comprises around 100,000 clones, 75% to 95% of which are singletons, and 4% to 6% rests with the top ten. The rearrangement uses TRBV24-1 and TRBJ2-5; 7 bases fit TRBD1. The sequenced sample consisted of peripheral blood. This TCR derives from a man aged 50-59 years with acute or convalescent COVID-19. The CDR3 DNA reads as TGTGCCACCAGTGATCCTGGGACAGCACAAGAGACCCAGTACTTC. Translating gives CATSDPGTAQETQYF.